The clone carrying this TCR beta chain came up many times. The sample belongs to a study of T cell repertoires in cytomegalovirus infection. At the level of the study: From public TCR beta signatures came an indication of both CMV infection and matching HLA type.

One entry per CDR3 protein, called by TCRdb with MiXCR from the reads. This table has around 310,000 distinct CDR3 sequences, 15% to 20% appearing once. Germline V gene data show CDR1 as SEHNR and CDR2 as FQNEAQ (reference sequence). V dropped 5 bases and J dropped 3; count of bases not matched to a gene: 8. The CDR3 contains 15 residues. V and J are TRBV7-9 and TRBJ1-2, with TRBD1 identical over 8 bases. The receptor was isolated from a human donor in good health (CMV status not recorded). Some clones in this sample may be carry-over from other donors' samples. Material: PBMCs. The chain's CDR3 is CASSETGQGHYGYTF. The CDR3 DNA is TGTGCCAGCAGCGAGACCGGACAGGGCCACTATGGCTACACCTTC.